The present T cell receptor beta chain was sequenced within a study of blood T cells in healthy people across ages. For the second PCR, which ran for 7 to 11 cycles, a sample-barcoded 5' primer and a J-beta primer mix were used. TCRdb called the 5' RACE reads again in MiXCR, with one record for every CDR3 protein. Of approximately 320,000 distinct CDR3 sequences in the sample, roughly a quarter were seen once. This CDR3 contains 13 residues. CDR1 and CDR2 from the germline V gene are SGHTA and FQGTGA. V was pared by 0 bases and J by 5 bases, with 7 bases between. Each sample yielded at least 6 million isolated PBMCs.

V and J are TRBV7-3 and TRBJ2-5; D unresolved. The TCR sequence derives from a woman between 65 and 79 years old in good health. Sequencing used blood. In DNA form, the CDR3 reads TGTGCCAGCAGCTTAACGGCTGGGGAGACCCAGTACTTC. Translated: CASSLTAGETQYF.